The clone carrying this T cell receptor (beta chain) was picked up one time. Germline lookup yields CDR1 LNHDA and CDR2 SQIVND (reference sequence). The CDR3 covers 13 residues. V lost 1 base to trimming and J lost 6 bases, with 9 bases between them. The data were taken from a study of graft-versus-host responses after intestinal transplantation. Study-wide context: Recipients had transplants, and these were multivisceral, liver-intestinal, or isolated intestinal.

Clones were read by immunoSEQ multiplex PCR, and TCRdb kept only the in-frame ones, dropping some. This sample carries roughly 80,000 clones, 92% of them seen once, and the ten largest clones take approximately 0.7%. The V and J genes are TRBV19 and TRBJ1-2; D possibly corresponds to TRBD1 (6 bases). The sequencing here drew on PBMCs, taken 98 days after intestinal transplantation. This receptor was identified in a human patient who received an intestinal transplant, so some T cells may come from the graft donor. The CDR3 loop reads CASSIGGGNGYTF. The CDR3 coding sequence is TGTGCCAGTAGTATAGGAGGGGGGAATGGCTACACCTTC.